This is a list of T cell receptor beta chains from one sample in a study of T cells after posttransplantation cyclophosphamide. Generated by immunoSEQ multiplex PCR, the TCRdb table keeps only in-frame clones and is missing some. Observed in the sample are about 24,000 clones, none of them singletons. Input material: PBMCs. The receptors derive from a woman aged 55-75 years in good health, CMV-negative, and a related stem cell transplant donor. The CDR3 runs from the conserved cysteine through the conserved F or W. The D gene is left open where the match is weak. Clone size is given for some rows only: seen once, a few or many times, or a class if the clone is expanded.

v_gene	abundance	j_gene	d_gene	CDR3nt	CDR3aa
TRBV7-2	many	TRBJ1-3	.	TGTGCCAGCAGCCCCTGGGGGGCTGGAAACACCATATATTTT	CASSPWGAGNTIYF
TRBV9	many	TRBJ2-5	TRBD2	TGTGCCAGCAGCGTAGACGGGAGGCCCTATACGACCCAGTACTTC	CASSVDGRPYTTQYF
TRBV27	many	TRBJ2-2	.	TGTGCCAGCAGTTCCTCGTTCGTCGGGGAGCTGTTTTTT	CASSSSFVGELFF
TRBV30	many	TRBJ1-3	.	TGTGCCTGGAAACGGTCCTCTGGAAACACCATATATTTT	CAWKRSSGNTIYF
TRBV11-2	many	TRBJ2-6	.	TGTGCCAGTAAATTCCCCTCGGACGTCCTGACTTTC	CASKFPSDVLTF
TRBV27	.	TRBJ2-3	TRBD1	TGTGCCAGCAGTACCCGACAGGGTGCAGATACGCAGTATTTT	CASSTRQGADTQYF
TRBV4-1	many	TRBJ1-3	TRBD1	TGCGCCAGCAGCCACATGGACAGGCTTGGAAACACCATATATTTT	CASSHMDRLGNTIYF
TRBV9	few	TRBJ2-3	TRBD1	TGTGCCAGCAGCGTAGTGGGACAGGGCACAGATACGCAGTATTTT	CASSVVGQGTDTQYF
TRBV11-3	many	TRBJ2-7	TRBD2	TGTGCCAGCAGCTTAGATCGGGGGGACGAGCAGTACTTC	CASSLDRGDEQYF
TRBV15	many	TRBJ1-1	.	TGTGCCACCAGCAGAGATGCAGTAGTCGGGTCTGAAGCTTTCTTT	CATSRDAVVGSEAFF
TRBV30	.	TRBJ2-7	.	TGTGCCTGGAGTGTACGGAGGGCCTACGAGCAGTACTTC	CAWSVRRAYEQYF
TRBV18	many	TRBJ2-1	.	TGTGCCAGCTCGCCCAAGGGGACTCTAGCGACCTCCTACAATGAGCAGTTCTTC	CASSPKGTLATSYNEQFF
TRBV27	many	TRBJ1-1	.	TGTGCCAGCAGTTTCCGCTTCCGGAGGGCTGAAGCTTTCTTT	CASSFRFRRAEAFF
TRBV11-2	many	TRBJ2-1	.	TGTGCCAGCAGTCTGAGGGATGAGCAGTTCTTC	CASSLRDEQFF
TRBV5-4	many	TRBJ2-4	TRBD1	TGTGCCAGCAGCTACGAGACAGGGGGATACAAAAACATTCAGTACTTC	CASSYETGGYKNIQYF
TRBV4-3	many	TRBJ2-1	.	TGCGCCAGCAGCCAAGAGGTCAGGCCCTCCTACAATGAGCAGTTCTTC	CASSQEVRPSYNEQFF
TRBV7-9	many	TRBJ2-2	.	TGTGCCAGCAGCTTCGAGACCGGGGAGCTGTTTTTT	CASSFETGELFF
TRBV9	few	TRBJ1-2	TRBD1	TGTGCCAGCAGCGTAGGGGGGACAGGGGGCAATGGCTACACCTTC	CASSVGGTGGNGYTF
TRBV30	many	TRBJ2-7	.	TGTGCCTGGAAGCGTGGCTACGAGCAGTACTTC	CAWKRGYEQYF
TRBV28	many	TRBJ1-2	.	TGTGCCAGCAGTTCCGGGTCGTATGGCTACACCTTC	CASSSGSYGYTF
TRBV7-2	many	TRBJ2-3	.	TGTGCCAGCAGCCGGCAGGGGGACTTCACAGATACGCAGTATTTT	CASSRQGDFTDTQYF
TRBV29-1	many	TRBJ2-5	TRBD1	TGCAGCGTTGTCCCTACCGGGACAGGGGGGCTAGCCCAGTACTTC	CSVVPTGTGGLAQYF
TRBV5-1	many	TRBJ1-2	TRBD1	TGCGCCAGCAGCCACGACAGGGCTGGAGACTATGGCTACACCTTC	CASSHDRAGDYGYTF